These 12 T cell receptor beta chains share one sample of origin, sequenced in a study of early T cells in non-severe SARS-CoV-2 infection. TCRdb reprocessed the 5' RACE reads with MiXCR, giving one entry per CDR3 protein. The table includes about 50,000 distinct CDR3 sequences, approximately 9.4% detected once. The material sequenced was whole blood. The receptor set was obtained from an adult who was a healthcare worker with PCR-confirmed SARS-CoV-2 infection or an uninfected control (not recorded which).

The V gene is TRBV5-7, the J gene TRBJ1-5; D gene ambiguous. Being an ORF, TRBV5-7 has a function that is uncertain. This CDR3 region has 14 residues. The V end lost 4 bases, the J end lost 9 bases, and 17 bases lay between the germline ends. The CDR3 sequence: CASSLNLAPGPQHF. The CDR3 nucleotides are TGTGCCAGCAGCCTCAACTTGGCGCCGGGGCCCCAGCATTTT.

This clonotype was seen many times. This chain connects TRBV7-2 to TRBJ2-7; D remains ambiguous. The V end was cut by 8 bases, the J end by 3 bases, with 20 bases between. Germline CDR1 and CDR2: SGHTA and FQGNSA. This CDR3 region has 15 residues. This CDR3 reads CASGGVVAGRYEQYF. The CDR3 region has the DNA TGTGCCAGCGGCGGAGTGGTAGCTGGGCGCTACGAGCAGTACTTC.

The chain uses TRBV7-2 and TRBJ2-7; no clear D gene. Germline V lookup: CDR1 SGHTA, CDR2 FQGNSA. V was shortened by 1 base and J by 4 bases, with 2 bases between the two germline ends. The CDR3 is made up of 11 amino acids. In DNA form, the CDR3 reads TGTGCCAGCAGCTTAGTATACGAGCAGTACTTC. It encodes CASSLVYEQYF. The whole variable domain, filled in from reference TRBV7-2 and TRBJ2-7, reads GAGVSQSPSNKVTEKGKDVELRCDPISGHTALYWYRQSLGQGLEFLIYFQGNSAPDKSGLPSDRFSAERTGGSVSTLTIQRTQQEDSAVYLCASSLVYEQYFGPGTRLTVT.

In its sample, this clonotype was seen a few times. The CDR3 DNA reads as TGTGCCAGCAGCCGGAGTTCTGGGGCCAACGTCCTGACTTTC. Amino acids: CASSRSSGANVLTF. The chain employs TRBV28 and TRBJ2-6; no clear D gene. V lost 6 bases and J lost 1, with 7 bases in between. Germline values: CDR1 MDHEN, CDR2 SYDVKM. The length of the CDR3 is 14 residues.

This clonotype was seen repeatedly, ten times or more. The V and J genes are TRBV18 and TRBJ1-2; 7 positions match TRBD1. The CDR3 has 16 amino acids. Germline values: CDR1 KGHSH, CDR2 LQKENI. V lost 2 bases, J lost 7 bases, and 13 bases stayed unmatched. CDR3 sequence: CASSPNLGQNLPGYTF. As DNA, the CDR3 is TGTGCCAGCTCACCAAATCTGGGACAGAACCTGCCTGGCTACACCTTC.

This clonotype was picked up many times. This chain links TRBV5-1 with TRBJ1-1; D may be TRBD1 (5 bases). V shed 1 base and J shed 1 base, with 11 bases lying between them. This CDR3 is built from 15 residues. CDR1 and CDR2 from the germline V gene are SGHRS and YFSETQ. Here the CDR3 DNA reads TGCGCCAGCAGCTTGAGGGCAGGGTCGAACACTGAAGCTTTCTTT. Amino acid sequence: CASSLRAGSNTEAFF.

This clonotype has only a few counts. The chain couples TRBV7-2 to TRBJ2-7; possibly TRBD1 for D (5 bases). Trimming cost V 7 bases and J 2 bases, with 12 bases left between them. This CDR3 is built from 13 residues. Per the germline V gene, CDR1 is SGHTA and CDR2 is FQGNSA. The CDR3 protein is CASNNLGAYEQYF. The CDR3 region has the DNA TGTGCCAGCAACAACCTAGGGGCCTACGAGCAGTACTTC.

The rearrangement uses TRBV7-2 and TRBJ2-1; tentatively, D is TRBD2 (6 bases). The V end was cut by 2 bases, the J end by 7 bases, with 15 bases between. Germline CDR1 SGHTA, CDR2 FQGNSA. The CDR3 has 15 residues. The CDR3 protein is CASSLQAGSLNEQFF. Written as DNA, the CDR3 is TGTGCCAGCAGCTTACAAGCCGGGAGCCTAAATGAGCAGTTCTTC. Combining the CDR3 with reference TRBV7-2 and TRBJ2-1 gives the whole variable domain GAGVSQSPSNKVTEKGKDVELRCDPISGHTALYWYRQSLGQGLEFLIYFQGNSAPDKSGLPSDRFSAERTGGSVSTLTIQRTQQEDSAVYLCASSLQAGSLNEQFFGPGTRLTVL.

At least ten counts were recorded for this clonotype. The chain links TRBV2 to TRBJ1-1, with a possible D match to TRBD1 (6 bases). From germline, CDR1 is SNHLY and CDR2 FYNNEI. The V gene lost 6 bases and the J gene lost 5 bases, with 10 bases spanning the gap. This CDR3 contains 12 residues. The CDR3 nucleotides read TGTGCCAGCAGGGACAGTTATACTGAAGCTTTCTTT. As protein: CASRDSYTEAFF. Variable domain in full (rest from reference TRBV2 and TRBJ1-1): EPEVTQTPSHQVTQMGQEVILRCVPISNHLYFYWYRQILGQKVEFLVSFYNNEISEKSEIFDDQFSVERPDGSNFTLKIRSTKLEDSAMYFCASRDSYTEAFFGQGTRLTVV.

The chain recombines TRBV18 with TRBJ2-2; D is possibly TRBD1 or TRBD2 (5 bases each). Trimming took 3 bases from V and 4 from J, leaving 15 bases between them. The CDR3 runs to 16 residues. Germline V gene data show CDR1 as KGHSH and CDR2 as LQKENI. The CDR3 bases are TGTGCCAGCTCACCCAATGGGGGAGTAATCACCGGGGAGCTGTTTTTT. Its protein product is CASSPNGGVITGELFF.

This clonotype was seen many times. The genes are TRBV3-1 and TRBJ2-7; 10 bases agree with TRBD2. The CDR3 contains 15 residues. Germline CDR1 reads LGHDT; CDR2 reads YNNKEL (reference sequence). J lost 5 bases, V lost 6 bases, and 10 bases had no gene match. This chain's CDR3 is CASRELAGSNHEQYF. As DNA, the CDR3 is TGTGCCAGCAGGGAACTAGCGGGATCGAACCACGAGCAGTACTTC.

At least ten counts were recorded for this clonotype. The rearrangement uses TRBV9 and TRBJ1-1, with 7 bases identical to TRBD1. Germline V gene data show CDR1 as SGDLS and CDR2 as YYNGEE. Trimming cost V 3 bases and J 10 bases; bases outside gene matches: 12. The CDR3 is 14 amino acids. CDR3 bases: TGTGCCAGCAGCGGAGCGGACAGGATTGGGGGAGCTTTCTTT. It encodes CASSGADRIGGAFF.